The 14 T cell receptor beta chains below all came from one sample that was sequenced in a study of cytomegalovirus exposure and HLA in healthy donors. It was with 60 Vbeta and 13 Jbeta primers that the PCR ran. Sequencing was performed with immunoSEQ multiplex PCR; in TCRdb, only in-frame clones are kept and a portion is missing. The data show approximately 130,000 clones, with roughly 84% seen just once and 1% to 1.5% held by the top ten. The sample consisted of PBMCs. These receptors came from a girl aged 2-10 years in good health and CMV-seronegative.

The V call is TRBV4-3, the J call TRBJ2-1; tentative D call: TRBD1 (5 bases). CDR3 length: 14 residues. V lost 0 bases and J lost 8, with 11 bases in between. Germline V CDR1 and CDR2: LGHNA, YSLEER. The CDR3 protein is CASSQEGHLDEQFF. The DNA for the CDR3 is TGCGCCAGCAGCCAAGAGGGGCACTTAGATGAGCAGTTCTTC.

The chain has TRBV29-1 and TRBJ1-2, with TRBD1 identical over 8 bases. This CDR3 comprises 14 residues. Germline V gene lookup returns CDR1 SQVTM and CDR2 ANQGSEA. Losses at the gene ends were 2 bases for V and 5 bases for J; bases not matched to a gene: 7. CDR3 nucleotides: TGCAGCGTTGAAATGGTCAGGGGGCAGTATGGCTACACCTTC. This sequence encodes CSVEMVRGQYGYTF.

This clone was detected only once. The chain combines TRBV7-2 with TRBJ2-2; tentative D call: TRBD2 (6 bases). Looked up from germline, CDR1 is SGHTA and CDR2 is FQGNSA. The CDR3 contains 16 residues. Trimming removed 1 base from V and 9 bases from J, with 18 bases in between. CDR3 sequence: CASSLESSAPSRELFF. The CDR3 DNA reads TGTGCCAGCAGCTTAGAGTCTAGCGCCCCCAGCCGGGAGCTGTTTTTT. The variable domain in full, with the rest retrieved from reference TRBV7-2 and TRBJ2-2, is GAGVSQSPSNKVTEKGKDVELRCDPISGHTALYWYRQSLGQGLEFLIYFQGNSAPDKSGLPSDRFSAERTGGSVSTLTIQRTQQEDSAVYLCASSLESSAPSRELFFGEGSRLTVL.

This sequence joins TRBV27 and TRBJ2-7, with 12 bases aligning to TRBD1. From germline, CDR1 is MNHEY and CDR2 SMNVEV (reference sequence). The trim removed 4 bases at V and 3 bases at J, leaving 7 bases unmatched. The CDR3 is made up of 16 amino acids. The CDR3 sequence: CASSSPGQGAGYEQYF. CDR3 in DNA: TGTGCCAGCAGTTCACCGGGACAGGGGGCTGGCTACGAGCAGTACTTC.

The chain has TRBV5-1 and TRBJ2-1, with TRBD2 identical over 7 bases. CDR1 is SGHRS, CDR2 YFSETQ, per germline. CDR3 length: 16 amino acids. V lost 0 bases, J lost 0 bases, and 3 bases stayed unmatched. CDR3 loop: CASSLVAGVSYNEQFF. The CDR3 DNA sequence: TGCGCCAGCAGCTTGGTCGCGGGAGTCTCCTACAATGAGCAGTTCTTC.

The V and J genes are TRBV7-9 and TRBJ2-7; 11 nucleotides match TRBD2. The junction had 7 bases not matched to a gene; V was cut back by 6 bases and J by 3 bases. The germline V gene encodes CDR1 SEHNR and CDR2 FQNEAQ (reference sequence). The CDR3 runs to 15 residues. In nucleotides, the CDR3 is TGTGCCAGCAGTTACGGACTAGCGGGTGGCTACGAGCAGTACTTC. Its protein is CASSYGLAGGYEQYF.

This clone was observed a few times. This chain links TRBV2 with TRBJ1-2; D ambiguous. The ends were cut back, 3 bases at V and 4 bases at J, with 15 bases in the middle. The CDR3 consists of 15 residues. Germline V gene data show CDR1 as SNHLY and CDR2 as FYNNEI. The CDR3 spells CASSEAGLAAYGYTF. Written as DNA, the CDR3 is TGTGCCAGCAGTGAGGCAGGACTGGCGGCCTATGGCTACACCTTC. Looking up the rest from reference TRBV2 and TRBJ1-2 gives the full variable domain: EPEVTQTPSHQVTQMGQEVILRCVPISNHLYFYWYRQILGQKVEFLVSFYNNEISEKSEIFDDQFSVERPDGSNFTLKIRSTKLEDSAMYFCASSEAGLAAYGYTFGSGTRLTVV.

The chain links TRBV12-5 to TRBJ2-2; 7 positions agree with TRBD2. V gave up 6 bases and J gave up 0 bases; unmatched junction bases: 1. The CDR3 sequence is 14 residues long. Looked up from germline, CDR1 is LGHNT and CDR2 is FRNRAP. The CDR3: CASGAGTNTGELFF. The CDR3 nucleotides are TGTGCTAGTGGAGCGGGAACGAACACCGGGGAGCTGTTTTTT.

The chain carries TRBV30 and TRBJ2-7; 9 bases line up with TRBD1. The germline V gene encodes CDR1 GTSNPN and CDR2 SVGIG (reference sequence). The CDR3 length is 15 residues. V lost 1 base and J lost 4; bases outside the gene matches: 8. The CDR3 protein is CAWSDTGTGLYEQYF. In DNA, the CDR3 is TGTGCCTGGAGTGACACCGGGACAGGGTTGTACGAGCAGTACTTC.

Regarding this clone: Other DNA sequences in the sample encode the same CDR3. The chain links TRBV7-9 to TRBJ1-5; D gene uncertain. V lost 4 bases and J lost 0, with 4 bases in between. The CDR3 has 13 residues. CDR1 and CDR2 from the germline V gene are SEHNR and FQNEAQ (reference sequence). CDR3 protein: CASSSYSNQPQHF. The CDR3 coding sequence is TGTGCCAGCAGCTCCTATAGCAATCAGCCCCAGCATTTT.

In nucleotides, the CDR3 is TGTGCCACCAGCAGAGATAGACAGGGGGACGAGCAGTACTTC. Encoded protein: CATSRDRQGDEQYF. The chain employs TRBV15 and TRBJ2-7; 9 bases are a match to TRBD1. Germline V gene sequence: CDR1 LNHNV, CDR2 YYDKDF (reference sequence). The CDR3 runs 14 residues. J was trimmed by 5 bases and V by 0 bases; bases with no gene match: 2.

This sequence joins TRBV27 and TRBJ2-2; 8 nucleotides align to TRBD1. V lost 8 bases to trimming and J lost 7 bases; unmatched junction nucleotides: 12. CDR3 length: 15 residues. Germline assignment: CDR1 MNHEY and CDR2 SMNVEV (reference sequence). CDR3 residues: CASRRQGSEFGELFF. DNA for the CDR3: TGTGCCAGCCGTCGACAGGGGAGTGAGTTCGGGGAGCTGTTTTTT.

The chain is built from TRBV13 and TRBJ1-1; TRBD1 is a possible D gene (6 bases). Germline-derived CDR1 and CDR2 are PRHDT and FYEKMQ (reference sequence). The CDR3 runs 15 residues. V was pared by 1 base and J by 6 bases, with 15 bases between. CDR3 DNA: TGTGCCAGCAGCTTAGAGAGGGGGTGGGAATCTGAAGCTTTCTTT. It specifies CASSLERGWESEAFF.

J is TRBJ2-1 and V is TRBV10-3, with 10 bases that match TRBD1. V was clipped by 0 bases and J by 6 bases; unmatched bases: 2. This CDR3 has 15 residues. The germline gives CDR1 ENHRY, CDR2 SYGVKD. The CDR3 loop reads CAISESWDRGNEQFF. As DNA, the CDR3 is TGTGCCATCAGTGAGTCGTGGGACAGGGGCAATGAGCAGTTCTTC.